This T cell receptor beta chain was retrieved from a study of T cell responses to AZD1222 COVID-19 vaccine. Study-wide background: Researchers grouped second doses given at about 4 or about 12 weeks into one pool.

Findings of the study overall: Spike-specific TCR breadth and depth went up after people got two AZD1222 doses.

Profiled with immunoSEQ multiplex PCR; TCRdb holds only in-frame clones, not every one. This table holds 150,000 to 200,000 clones, around 93% found once. In regard to this clone: The antigen remains unidentified.

Per germline, CDR1 MNHEY and CDR2 SVGAGI. The CDR3 has 14 amino acids. V dropped 0 bases and J dropped 5 bases, with 11 bases sitting between them. The rearrangement joins TRBV6-5 to TRBJ2-7; a possible D gene is TRBD2 (6 bases). This clonotype was sampled from an adult in good health. Specimen: peripheral blood, collected on day 0 of AZD1222 vaccination. The CDR3 sequence is CASSYSGGTHEQYF. Written as DNA, the CDR3 is TGTGCCAGCAGTTACTCAGGAGGGACCCACGAGCAGTACTTC.